These T cell receptor beta chains were read from a single sample in a study of early T cells in non-severe SARS-CoV-2 infection. In TCRdb, the 5' RACE reads were re-called with MiXCR into one record per CDR3 protein. The table includes roughly 51,000 distinct CDR3 sequences, approximately 6.2% detected once. Sequencing was done on a sample of whole blood. These receptors were taken from an adult who was a healthcare worker with PCR-confirmed SARS-CoV-2 infection or an uninfected control (not recorded which). Each CDR3 is given with its conserved first and last residue. A D gene is named only where the DNA matches it firmly. Clone sizes are given selectively: once, few, many, or a class where the clone is expanded.

v_call	d_call	clone_size	j_call	cdr3_aa	cdr3_nt
TRBV6-6	NA	many	TRBJ1-6	CASSYAVNSPLHF	TGTGCCAGCAGTTACGCTGTTAATTCACCCCTCCACTTT
TRBV4-3	NA	NA	TRBJ1-3	CASSQDQLRGTGNTIYF	TGCGCCAGCAGCCAAGATCAGCTGCGGGGAACTGGAAACACCATATATTTT
TRBV6-5	NA	NA	TRBJ2-7	CASKWDTRGSYEQYF	TGTGCCAGCAAATGGGACACTCGAGGGTCCTACGAGCAGTACTTC
TRBV20-1	NA	few	TRBJ2-3	CSARDLRGGDTQYF	TGCAGTGCTAGAGATCTAAGGGGGGGAGATACGCAGTATTTT
TRBV20-1	TRBD1	few	TRBJ1-6	CSARDMTGGSSYNSPLHF	TGCAGTGCTAGAGACATGACAGGGGGCAGCTCCTATAATTCACCCCTCCACTTT
TRBV24-1	NA	many	TRBJ2-3	CATSPGGDRTDTQYF	TGTGCCACCAGCCCCGGAGGGGACCGCACAGATACGCAGTATTTT
TRBV7-2	NA	few	TRBJ2-7	CASSLVWGDEQYF	TGTGCCAGCAGCTTAGTCTGGGGGGACGAGCAGTACTTC
TRBV29-1	NA	many	TRBJ2-6	CSVEVGTSGANVLIF	TGCAGCGTTGAAGTAGGGACATCTGGGGCCAACGTCCTGATTTTC
TRBV5-4	TRBD1	NA	TRBJ2-1	CASSSQGQGGFRYNEQFF	TGTGCCAGCAGCTCCCAAGGACAGGGGGGGTTTCGCTACAATGAGCAGTTCTTC
TRBV18	NA	NA	TRBJ1-2	CASSPAGGRANYGYTF	TGTGCCAGCTCACCAGCGGGGGGACGAGCTAACTATGGCTACACCTTC
TRBV6-6	NA	many	TRBJ1-1	CASSYERVNTEAFF	TGTGCCAGCAGTTACGAACGGGTGAACACTGAAGCTTTCTTT
TRBV3-1	NA	many	TRBJ2-2	CASSRGPGELFF	TGTGCCAGCAGCCGAGGTCCCGGGGAGCTGTTTTTT
TRBV27	TRBD1	few	TRBJ1-6	CASSSGQGFSLHF	TGTGCCAGCAGTTCGGGACAGGGTTTTTCCCTCCACTTT
TRBV12-3/TRBV12-4	TRBD2	few	TRBJ2-1	CASSHKIGLAGDEQFF	TGTGCCAGCAGCCATAAAATCGGGCTAGCGGGGGATGAGCAGTTCTTC
TRBV7-9	NA	NA	TRBJ1-5	CASSPGRVGVNQPQHF	TGTGCCAGCAGCCCCGGAAGGGTGGGGGTCAATCAGCCCCAGCATTTT
TRBV12-3/TRBV12-4	NA	few	TRBJ2-7	CASSSGQHDEQYF	TGTGCCAGCAGTTCCGGCCAGCATGACGAGCAGTACTTC
TRBV20-1	NA	NA	TRBJ2-1	CSARGTKSSYNEQFF	TGCAGTGCTAGAGGGACGAAGAGCTCCTACAATGAGCAGTTCTTC
TRBV30	TRBD2	many	TRBJ2-3	CAVSGGNTDTQYF	TGTGCCGTTAGCGGGGGGAACACAGATACGCAGTATTTT